A single sample gave rise to the 24 T cell receptor beta chains below, sequenced in a study of T cell repertoires in cytomegalovirus infection. TCRdb reprocessed the reads with MiXCR, giving one entry per CDR3 protein. There are approximately 550,000 distinct CDR3 sequences in the sample; approximately 17% occur only once, and 20% to 30% lies in the top ten. Sequencing input: CD8+ T cells from PBMCs. The receptors come from a human donor in good health (CMV status not recorded). Some clones in this sample may be carry-over from other donors' samples.

This clonotype was seen repeatedly, ten times or more. The chain recombines TRBV15 with TRBJ2-7; D call uncertain. V lost 8 bases, J lost 3 bases, and 11 bases lay in between. The CDR3 runs to 12 residues. Germline V gives CDR1 LNHNV, CDR2 YYDKDF (reference sequence). The CDR3 reads CATSMERYEQYF. CDR3 coding DNA: TGTGCCACCTCCATGGAGCGCTACGAGCAGTACTTC. The full variable domain, in which reference TRBV15 and TRBJ2-7 provide the parts outside the CDR3, is DAMVIQNPRYQVTQFGKPVTLSCSQTLNHNVMYWYQQKSSQAPKLLFHYYDKDFNNEADTPDNFQSRRPNTSFCFLDIRSPGLGDTAMYLCATSMERYEQYFGPGTRLTVT.

This clonotype occurred a few times. In DNA form, the CDR3 reads TGTGCCAGCAGCGCGGGGACAGGGGCTCTATATGGCTACACCTTC. Translation: CASSAGTGALYGYTF. The J gene is TRBJ1-2, the V gene TRBV13; 10 nucleotides agree with TRBD1. J gave up 5 bases and V 5 bases, and 8 bases lay outside the gene matches. Looked up from germline, CDR1 is PRHDT and CDR2 is FYEKMQ (reference sequence). The CDR3 spans 15 residues.

The chain links TRBV29-1 to TRBJ1-5; D possibly corresponds to TRBD1 (5 bases). Germline assignment: CDR1 SQVTM and CDR2 ANQGSEA. This CDR3 is 14 amino acids long. In nucleotides, the CDR3 is TGCAGTGCCGGGGGTGGGGAGGGTGGGCAGCCCCAGCATTTT. It encodes CSAGGGEGGQPQHF.

This clonotype was seen a handful of times. The chain links TRBV27 to TRBJ1-1; D not certain. Germline assignment: CDR1 MNHEY and CDR2 SMNVEV (reference sequence). V shed 5 bases and J shed 5 bases, with 15 bases lying between them. The CDR3 is 14 amino acids. For the CDR3, the DNA is TGTGCCAGCAGTCCTCTGACCCGACGGACTGAAGCTTTCTTT. It translates to CASSPLTRRTEAFF.

This chain connects TRBV13 to TRBJ2-1; D may be TRBD1 (5 bases). V was pared by 5 bases and J by 1 base, with 12 bases between. There are 15 residues in the CDR3. Germline V CDR1 and CDR2: PRHDT, FYEKMQ (reference sequence). CDR3 residues: CASSTRVVSYNEQFF. The DNA of the CDR3 is TGTGCCAGCAGCACCAGGGTGGTATCCTACAATGAGCAGTTCTTC. The entire variable domain, with the rest obtained from reference TRBV13 and TRBJ2-1, is as follows: AAGVIQSPRHLIKEKRETATLKCYPIPRHDTVYWYQQGPGQDPQFLISFYEKMQSDKGSIPDRFSAQQFSDYHSELNMSSLELGDSALYFCASSTRVVSYNEQFFGPGTRLTVL.

This rearrangement joins TRBV6-5 to TRBJ1-5; 9 bases are a match to TRBD1. This CDR3 spans 15 amino acids. Germline V gives CDR1 MNHEY, CDR2 SVGAGI. The junction had 3 bases not matched to a gene; V was cut back by 6 bases and J by 0 bases. CDR3 nucleotides: TGTGCCAGCAGGAACAGGGGGCTTAGCAATCAGCCCCAGCATTTT. Translation gives CASRNRGLSNQPQHF.

The chain has TRBV20-1 and TRBJ2-7, with 8 bases that match TRBD1. The CDR3 extends over 14 amino acids. Losses at the gene ends were 3 bases for V and 4 bases for J; bases not matched to a gene: 8. CDR1 and CDR2 (germline): DFQATT, SNEGSKA (reference sequence). The CDR3 nucleotides are TGCAGTGCTAGGGGGGACAGGAGCTGGTACGAGCAGTACTTC. Translated, it gives CSARGDRSWYEQYF.

The chain recombines TRBV4-1 with TRBJ1-6, with D hard to call. The CDR3 covers 15 residues. The germline V and J ends were trimmed by 2 bases and 8 bases, with 13 bases remaining between them. Per germline, CDR1 MGHRA and CDR2 YSYEKL. CDR3 sequence reads: CASSQLDPGDSPLHF. CDR3 nucleotide sequence: TGCGCCAGCAGCCAACTCGACCCGGGAGATTCACCCCTCCACTTT.

Comment on this clonotype: One junction end disagrees with the germline gene, perhaps due to a read error. This chain uses TRBV27 with TRBJ1-5; 10 bases line up with TRBD1. The germline V gene encodes CDR1 MNHEY and CDR2 SMNVEV (reference sequence). The CDR3 spans 15 residues. CDR3 amino acids: CGSSPTGGNNQPQHF. DNA of the CDR3: TGTGGCAGCAGTCCGACAGGGGGCAACAATCAGCCCCAGCATTTT.

V usage is TRBV27 and J usage is TRBJ1-1; tentative D call: TRBD1 (6 bases). CDR3 length: 20 residues. V lost 6 bases, J lost 6 bases, and 35 bases lay in between. The germline V gene encodes CDR1 MNHEY and CDR2 SMNVEV (reference sequence). The CDR3 spells CASRLTLFVPRVQGVAEAFF. Here the CDR3 DNA reads TGTGCCAGCAGGTTAACCCTCTTCGTTCCAAGGGTACAGGGAGTCGCTGAAGCTTTCTTT.

This chain uses TRBV9 with TRBJ1-2; a weak D match, TRBD1 (5 bases). The CDR3 loop spans 14 amino acids. V was trimmed by 3 bases and J by 9 bases, leaving 18 bases between them. Per the germline V gene, CDR1 is SGDLS and CDR2 is YYNGEE. In DNA form, the CDR3 reads TGTGCCAGCAGCGCCGACTCAGGGAGAGGACGCTACACCTTC. Translated, it gives CASSADSGRGRYTF.

The CDR3 sequence is CASVGQGISEAFF. DNA of the CDR3: TGCGCCAGCGTCGGACAGGGGATTTCTGAAGCTTTCTTT. The rearrangement links TRBV10-2 to TRBJ1-1; 9 bases are a match to TRBD1. There are 13 residues in the CDR3. Germline V gene lookup returns CDR1 WSHSY and CDR2 SAAADI. V was clipped by 8 bases and J by 6 bases; unmatched bases: 7.

This clonotype was found a few times. The chain is built from TRBV2 and TRBJ2-2; 11 bases are shared with TRBD2. Germline V gives CDR1 SNHLY, CDR2 FYNNEI. This CDR3 is 18 amino acids long. V lost 3 bases to trimming and J lost 5 bases; unmatched junction nucleotides: 11. The CDR3 loop reads CASSERGLAGGPTGELFF. Written as DNA, the CDR3 is TGTGCCAGCAGTGAGAGGGGGTTAGCGGGAGGGCCGACCGGGGAGCTGTTTTTT. The full variable domain, with the rest looked up from reference TRBV2 and TRBJ2-2, is EPEVTQTPSHQVTQMGQEVILRCVPISNHLYFYWYRQILGQKVEFLVSFYNNEISEKSEIFDDQFSVERPDGSNFTLKIRSTKLEDSAMYFCASSERGLAGGPTGELFFGEGSRLTVL.

This clonotype was recorded at least ten times. The chain recombines TRBV28 with TRBJ2-3; 11 bases line up with TRBD2. The CDR3 is 16 residues long. The ends lost 5 bases at V and 4 bases at J; junction bases unmatched: 8. Germline V lookup: CDR1 MDHEN, CDR2 SYDVKM. The CDR3 DNA follows: TGTGCCAGCAGTCACACACTAGCGGGAGAAGCAGATACGCAGTATTTT. It yields the protein CASSHTLAGEADTQYF.

The chain links TRBV7-8 to TRBJ2-7, with TRBD1 matching 7 bases. The CDR3 covers 15 residues. The V and J ends lost 9 bases and 4 bases, in that order; junction bases with no gene match: 15. Germline V gene sequence: CDR1 SGHVS, CDR2 FQNEAQ. CDR3 bases: TGTGCCAGAAGCGTTTCCGGGACAGAAACATACGAGCAGTACTTC. This translates into CARSVSGTETYEQYF.

Ten or more counts support this clonotype. The V and J genes are TRBV11-2 and TRBJ2-5; 10 nucleotides line up with TRBD1. This CDR3 region has 14 residues. After removal of 5 bases from V and 2 bases from J, the junction contained 2 bases not matched to a gene. CDR1 and CDR2 (germline): SGHAT, FQNNGV. CDR3 region: CASSRDRGQETQYF. As DNA, the CDR3 is TGTGCCAGCAGCCGGGACAGGGGACAAGAGACCCAGTACTTC.

The rearrangement links TRBV7-9 to TRBJ1-1; D is unresolved. Between the trimmed V and J ends, which lost 5 bases and 2 bases, there was a span of 12 bases. In germline, CDR1 is SEHNR, CDR2 FQNEAQ (reference sequence). The CDR3 extends over 14 amino acids. CDR3 loop: CASSHGRVNTEAFF. CDR3 nucleotide sequence: TGTGCCAGCAGCCACGGACGGGTTAACACTGAAGCTTTCTTT.

The V call is TRBV25-1, the J call TRBJ1-6; TRBD1 matches 9 bases. The CDR3 totals 16 residues. V was clipped by 5 bases and J by 7 bases; unmatched bases: 9. CDR1 and CDR2 (germline): MGHDK, SYGVNS. The CDR3 region has the DNA TGTGCCAGCAGTTCCGACAGGGGGGCAAAAAATTCACCCCTCCACTTT. Amino acids: CASSSDRGAKNSPLHF.

This clonotype was found many times. This rearrangement joins TRBV7-9 to TRBJ1-2; D is unclear. This CDR3 has 15 amino acids. Germline CDR1 is SEHNR and CDR2 is FQNEAQ (reference sequence). V lost 5 bases, J lost 4 bases, and 17 bases lay in between. The chain's CDR3 is CASSPASVVVYGYTF. The CDR3 region has the DNA TGTGCCAGCAGCCCCGCGTCGGTGGTGGTCTATGGCTACACCTTC.

This clonotype was seen repeatedly, ten times or more. The gene calls are TRBV5-1 and TRBJ2-7, with D perhaps TRBD1 or TRBD2 (5 bases each). The V gene lost 4 bases and the J gene lost 6 bases, with 17 bases spanning the gap. Looked up from germline, CDR1 is SGHRS and CDR2 is YFSETQ. The CDR3 has 14 amino acids. CDR3 amino acids: CASSVTSGAPEQYF. DNA of the CDR3: TGCGCCAGCAGCGTCACTAGTGGGGCCCCCGAGCAGTACTTC.

This clonotype was detected ten times or more. V and J are TRBV7-8 and TRBJ1-4, with 8 bases that match TRBD1. Germline CDR1 SGHVS, CDR2 FQNEAQ. This CDR3 spans 15 amino acids. Trimming cost V 6 bases and J 8 bases; bases outside gene matches: 11. CDR3 in DNA: TGTGCCAGCAGATCAATGACAGGGGATGGCGAAAAACTGTTTTTT. It codes for CASRSMTGDGEKLFF.

This clonotype has a count of ten or more. CDR3 amino acids: CASSHGDRGLNTEAFF. For the CDR3, the DNA is TGCGCCAGCAGCCATGGGGACAGGGGCCTGAACACTGAAGCTTTCTTT. The chain joins TRBV4-1 to TRBJ1-1, with 10 positions matching TRBD1. The CDR3 is 16 amino acids. Germline CDR1 reads MGHRA; CDR2 reads YSYEKL. The trim removed 3 bases at V and 0 bases at J, leaving 4 bases unmatched.

The chain combines TRBV10-1 with TRBJ2-1; the D is unclear. Deletions cut 5 bases from V and 7 bases from J, with 9 bases between. The CDR3 contains 12 residues. The germline CDR1 and CDR2 sequences are WNHNN and SYGVQD (reference sequence). The CDR3 region is CASSHLVNEQFF. The CDR3 DNA sequence: TGCGCCAGCAGTCACTTAGTGAATGAGCAGTTCTTC.

This clonotype was counted ten times or more. CDR3 amino acids: CSVVTRTETNYGYTF. In DNA, the CDR3 is TGCAGCGTTGTTACAAGGACAGAGACTAACTATGGCTACACCTTC. This chain connects TRBV29-1 to TRBJ1-2; a possible D gene is TRBD1 (6 bases). CDR3 length: 15 residues. In germline, CDR1 is SQVTM, CDR2 ANQGSEA. Trimming left V 4 bases short and J 0 bases short, with 15 bases between.